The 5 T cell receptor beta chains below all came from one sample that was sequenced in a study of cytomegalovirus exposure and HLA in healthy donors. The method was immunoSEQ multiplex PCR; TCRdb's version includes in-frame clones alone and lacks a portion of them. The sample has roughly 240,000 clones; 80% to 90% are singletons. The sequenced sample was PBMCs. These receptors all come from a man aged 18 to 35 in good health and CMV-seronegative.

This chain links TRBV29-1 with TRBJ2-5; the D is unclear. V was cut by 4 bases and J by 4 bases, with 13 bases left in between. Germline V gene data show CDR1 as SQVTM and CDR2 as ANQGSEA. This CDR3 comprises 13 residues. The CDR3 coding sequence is TGCAGCGTTGCCGGCGGAATCGGAGAGACCCAGTACTTC. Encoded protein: CSVAGGIGETQYF.

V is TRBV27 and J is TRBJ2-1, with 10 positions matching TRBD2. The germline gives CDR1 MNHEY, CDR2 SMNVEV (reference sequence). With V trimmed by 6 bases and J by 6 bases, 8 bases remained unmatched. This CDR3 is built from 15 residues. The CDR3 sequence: CASSRLAGVGNEQFF. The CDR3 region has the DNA TGTGCCAGCAGCCGTCTAGCGGGAGTCGGCAATGAGCAGTTCTTC.

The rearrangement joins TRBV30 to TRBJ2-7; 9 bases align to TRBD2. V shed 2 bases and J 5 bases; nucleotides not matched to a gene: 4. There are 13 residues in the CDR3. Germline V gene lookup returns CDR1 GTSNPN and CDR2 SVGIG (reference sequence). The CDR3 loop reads CAWSWEREDEQYF. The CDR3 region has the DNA TGTGCCTGGAGTTGGGAGCGGGAGGACGAGCAGTACTTC. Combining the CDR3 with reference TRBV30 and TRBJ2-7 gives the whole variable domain SQTIHQWPATLVQPVGSPLSLECTVEGTSNPNLYWYRQAAGRGLQLLFYSVGIGQISSEVPQNLSASRPQDRQFILSSKKLLLSDSGFYLCAWSWEREDEQYFGPGTRLTVT.

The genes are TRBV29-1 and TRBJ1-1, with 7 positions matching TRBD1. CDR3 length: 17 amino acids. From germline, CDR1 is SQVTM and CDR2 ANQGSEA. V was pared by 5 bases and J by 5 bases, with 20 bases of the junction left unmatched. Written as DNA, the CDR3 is TGCAGCGTTATGAGGTTATTAGGCGCAGGGGGTATAACTGAAGCTTTCTTT. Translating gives CSVMRLLGAGGITEAFF.

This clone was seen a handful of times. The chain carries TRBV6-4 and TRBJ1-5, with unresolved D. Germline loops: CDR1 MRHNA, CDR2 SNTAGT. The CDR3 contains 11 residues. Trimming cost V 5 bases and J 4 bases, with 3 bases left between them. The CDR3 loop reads CASSPNQPQHF. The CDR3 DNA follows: TGTGCCAGCAGTCCTAATCAGCCCCAGCATTTT.